This T cell receptor (beta chain) stems from a study of OX40 agonist ivuxolimab in advanced cancers. Study at large: Patients were roughly 83% male with ages roughly 20 to 90, mean about 65. Notes on the study in general: Dosing at 0.1 to 3.0 mg/kg was accompanied by clonal expansion of CD4+ and CD8+ blood T cells by week 6.

This CDR3 region has 17 residues. Germline-derived CDR1 and CDR2 are MNHGY and SAAAGT. Trimming took 6 bases from V and 0 from J; bases not matched to a gene: 13. Here immunoSEQ multiplex PCR was the method, and the copy in TCRdb shows in-frame clones only, minus some. The sample consists of roughly 66,000 clones, roughly 80% of them appearing once. Blood specimens came from baseline, cycle 4 day 1, and cycle 7 day 1. Of note for this clone: Its antigen is not identified.

The sequencing used CD4+ or CD8+ T cells sorted from blood, collected in a trial of the OX40 agonist ivuxolimab. The source of this sequence is an adult with an advanced solid tumor such as melanoma, head and neck, liver or kidney cancer. The genes are TRBV6-8 and TRBJ2-7; 8 positions match TRBD1. CDR3 sequence (DNA): TGTGCCAGCAGAACTCACATCCGAGACAGGGGCTCCTACGAGCAGTACTTC. This translates into CASRTHIRDRGSYEQYF.